One and the same sample provided the 18 T cell receptor beta chains below, sequenced in a study of neurological immune-mediated disorders (dated by TCRdb to between 2017 and 2020). Libraries came from 5' RACE. Sequencing instrument: Illumina HiSeq 2500. TCRdb reworked the public reads: Q25 trimming with fastp, MiXCR clone assembly, productive beta chains retained. CDR3 protein duplicates are merged, each entry listing the most common genes and DNA. This sample holds roughly 30,000 distinct CDR3 sequences; approximately 4.5% were observed only once. The ten biggest clones cover 23% of the sample. The material sequenced was PBMCs. The receptor source for this set is a man aged 18 to 29 in good health.

About this clonotype: This may come from a read error, since a much larger clone is one base off. V and J are TRBV20-1 and TRBJ2-5; 7 bases align to TRBD1. V was pared by 3 bases and J by 5 bases, with 9 bases of the junction left unmatched. Germline V gene data show CDR1 as DFQATT and CDR2 as SNEGSKA (reference sequence). The CDR3 covers 14 residues. CDR3 DNA: TGCAGTGCTAGGATGACAGGGTGGCGGGAGACCCAGTACTTC. Translating it yields CSARMTGWRETQYF.

In its sample, this clonotype was seen many times. V usage is TRBV20-1 and J usage is TRBJ2-3, with D hard to call. Looked up from germline, CDR1 is DFQATT and CDR2 is SNEGSKA (reference sequence). Trimming removed 3 bases from V and 1 base from J, with 14 bases in between. This CDR3 has 15 residues. DNA for the CDR3: TGCAGTGCTAGGCTGGGGTTTACCCGCACAGATACGCAGTATTTT. Its protein product is CSARLGFTRTDTQYF.

Many counts were recorded for this clonotype. This chain connects TRBV20-1 to TRBJ1-1; 7 nucleotides line up with TRBD1. Germline assignment: CDR1 DFQATT and CDR2 SNEGSKA (reference sequence). The CDR3 is 17 residues long. V dropped 1 base and J dropped 3; count of bases not matched to a gene: 14. CDR3 amino acids: CSARVRGRSLMDTEAFF. CDR3 in DNA: TGCAGTGCTAGAGTAAGGGGGCGATCCCTGATGGACACTGAAGCTTTCTTT.

This clonotype was counted between two and nine times. The chain uses TRBV7-9 and TRBJ2-5; no firm D call. This CDR3 is built from 13 residues. Trimming took off 5 bases at V and 3 bases at J, with 10 bases between the two ends. Looked up from germline, CDR1 is SEHNR and CDR2 is FQNEAQ (reference sequence). In DNA, the CDR3 is TGTGCCAGCAGCAGAGAAGATGAAGAGACCCAGTACTTC. Protein: CASSREDEETQYF.

The chain is built from TRBV5-6 and TRBJ1-5; TRBD1 matches 7 bases. From germline, CDR1 is SGHDT and CDR2 YYEEEE. V lost 4 bases, J lost 6 bases, and 7 bases stayed unmatched. The CDR3 spans 14 residues. The CDR3, as DNA: TGTGCCAGCAGCCCCGGGACAGACGGTCAGCCCCAGCATTTT. This translates into CASSPGTDGQPQHF.

This clonotype occurred a few times. The chain uses TRBV7-9 and TRBJ2-5, with 10 positions matching TRBD2. This CDR3 comprises 14 residues. Per germline, CDR1 SEHNR and CDR2 FQNEAQ (reference sequence). V lost 4 bases and J lost 5; bases outside the gene matches: 4. CDR3 coding DNA: TGTGCCAGCAGCTATCTAGCGGGGGTGGAGACCCAGTACTTC. Translation gives CASSYLAGVETQYF. The full variable domain, its missing parts supplied by reference TRBV7-9 and TRBJ2-5, is DTGVSQNPRHKITKRGQNVTFRCDPISEHNRLYWYRQTLGQGPEFLTYFQNEAQLEKSRLLSDRFSAERPKGSFSTLEIQRTEQGDSAMYLCASSYLAGVETQYFGPGTRLLVL.

In its sample, this clonotype was seen many times. The chain combines TRBV6-5 with TRBJ1-6; TRBD1 might be the D (6 bases). The germline V gene encodes CDR1 MNHEY and CDR2 SVGAGI. This CDR3 is 14 amino acids long. V was cut by 7 bases and J by 10 bases, with 17 bases left in between. The CDR3 DNA reads TGTGCCAGCACTGGGGGGGGGCTTGGATCACCCCTCCACTTT. It specifies CASTGGGLGSPLHF.

This clonotype was detected ten times or more. This sequence joins TRBV14 and TRBJ2-1, with D possibly being TRBD1 (6 bases). The CDR3 loop spans 15 amino acids. V was cut by 1 base and J by 0 bases, with 7 bases left in between. In germline, CDR1 is SGHDN, CDR2 FVKESK. CDR3 sequence: CASSQGGGSYNEQFF. CDR3 DNA: TGTGCCAGCAGCCAAGGAGGGGGCTCCTACAATGAGCAGTTCTTC. The full variable domain, its missing parts supplied by reference TRBV14 and TRBJ2-1, is EAGVTQFPSHSVIEKGQTVTLRCDPISGHDNLYWYRRVMGKEIKFLLHFVKESKQDESGMPNNRFLAERTGGTYSTLKVQPAELEDSGVYFCASSQGGGSYNEQFFGPGTRLTVL.

Only a few counts were recorded for this clonotype. The chain has TRBV6-5 and TRBJ2-7; D may be TRBD1 (5 bases). The V gene's germline CDR1 is MNHEY and CDR2 SVGAGI. Trimming shortened V by 7 bases and J by 3 bases, and 16 bases separated the two germline ends. This CDR3 comprises 14 residues. The CDR3: CASTRAGADYEQYF. The CDR3 DNA is TGTGCCAGCACCCGAGCTGGGGCGGACTACGAGCAGTACTTC.

This clonotype was seen a handful of times. This chain joins TRBV6-5 and TRBJ1-4, with 8 bases lining up with TRBD1. The germline gives CDR1 MNHEY, CDR2 SVGAGI. The V segment lost 4 bases and the J segment 8 bases; nucleotides outside the gene matches: 9. CDR3 length: 15 residues. The CDR3 DNA sequence: TGTGCCAGCAGTTCGATAGGACAGGGATGGGAAAAACTGTTTTTT. Protein product: CASSSIGQGWEKLFF.

Ten or more counts support this clonotype. The J gene is TRBJ2-7, the V gene TRBV29-1; D may be TRBD1 (6 bases). This CDR3 contains 13 residues. V dropped 1 base and J dropped 5 bases, with 12 bases sitting between them. Germline-derived CDR1 and CDR2 are SQVTM and ANQGSEA. The CDR3: CSVEVQGSDEQYF. The CDR3 DNA sequence: TGCAGCGTTGAAGTACAGGGTTCTGACGAGCAGTACTTC.

This clonotype was recorded at least ten times. The V and J genes are TRBV5-1 and TRBJ2-3, with D hard to call. Trimming removed 5 bases at V and 1 base at J, with 2 bases between. CDR3 length: 11 amino acids. Germline loops: CDR1 SGHRS, CDR2 YFSETQ. The CDR3 loop is CASRGTDTQYF. The DNA for the CDR3 is TGCGCCAGCAGGGGCACAGATACGCAGTATTTT.

This clonotype was observed at least ten times. The CDR3 DNA reads as TGTGCCATCATAGGGGAAGGCACTGAAGCTTTCTTT. Translated, it gives CAIIGEGTEAFF. The V gene is TRBV10-3, the J gene TRBJ1-1, with D perhaps TRBD1 (5 bases). Germline assignment: CDR1 ENHRY and CDR2 SYGVKD. Trimming took 7 bases from V and 4 from J, leaving 10 bases between them. CDR3 length equals 12 residues.

This clonotype showed up many times. V and J are TRBV7-2 and TRBJ2-1; D might be TRBD2 (5 bases). This CDR3 is built from 12 residues. V was trimmed by 3 bases and J by 10 bases, leaving 10 bases between them. Per germline, CDR1 SGHTA and CDR2 FQGNSA. CDR3 bases: TGTGCCAGCAGCTTTACGGGATGGGAGCAGTTCTTC. Translated, it gives CASSFTGWEQFF.

The rearrangement uses TRBV18 and TRBJ1-2; 7 nucleotides agree with TRBD1. The CDR3 has 15 amino acids. Per germline, CDR1 KGHSH and CDR2 LQKENI. V was clipped by 3 bases and J by 3 bases; unmatched bases: 7. CDR3 nucleotides: TGTGCCAGCTCACCCAGACAGGGATTGGACTATGGCTACACCTTC. This translates into CASSPRQGLDYGYTF.

This clonotype appeared many times. The chain recombines TRBV12-3 or TRBV12-4 with TRBJ2-3; 7 bases align to TRBD1. This CDR3 has 15 amino acids. With 5 bases clipped from V and 0 bases from J, the junction kept 5 bases outside the gene matches. In DNA form, the CDR3 reads TGTGCCAGCAGTGGAACAGGGGCCAGCACAGATACGCAGTATTTT. It translates to CASSGTGASTDTQYF.

This clonotype was observed many times. J is TRBJ2-5 and V is TRBV5-1; no firm D call. There are 14 residues in the CDR3. Trimming stripped 0 bases from V and 7 bases from J, with 13 bases between. Germline V gives CDR1 SGHRS, CDR2 YFSETQ. The chain's CDR3 is CASSLAAVPTTQYF. The CDR3 DNA follows: TGCGCCAGCAGCTTGGCGGCAGTCCCAACGACCCAGTACTTC.

Ten or more counts support this clonotype. The chain joins TRBV7-6 to TRBJ1-5, with TRBD1 identical over 8 bases. V lost 2 bases to trimming and J lost 6 bases; unmatched junction nucleotides: 9. The CDR3 is 16 residues long. CDR1 and CDR2 from the germline V gene are SGHVS and FNYEAQ. CDR3 nucleotide sequence: TGTGCCAGCAGCTTATTCGCGGGACAGGAAGGTCAGCCCCAGCATTTT. Amino acids: CASSLFAGQEGQPQHF. Full variable domain (outside the CDR3, taken from reference TRBV7-6 and TRBJ1-5): GAGVSQSPRYKVTKRGQDVALRCDPISGHVSLYWYRQALGQGPEFLTYFNYEAQQDKSGLPNDRFSAERPEGSISTLTIQRTEQRDSAMYRCASSLFAGQEGQPQHFGDGTRLSIL.